The clone carrying this T cell receptor beta chain has a single count. Its antigen remains unknown. This sample is part of a study of follicular helper T cells after annual influenza vaccination. Repertoires were generated with immunoSEQ multiplex PCR, while TCRdb's copy carries only in-frame clones and drops some. The sample records about 11,000 clones, approximately 80% being singletons. Study findings and constraints: Plasmablast frequency change correlated with clonality change in ICOS+CD38+ cTfh.

Germline V lookup: CDR1 MDHEN, CDR2 SYDVKM. The CDR3 totals 16 residues. J was trimmed by 5 bases and V by 5 bases; bases with no gene match: 13. As to time point: 2014-2015 season, pre-vaccination. This chain links TRBV28 with TRBJ2-5; 8 bases fit TRBD1. The sequencing here drew on CXCR5- memory CD4+ T cells sorted from blood, taken on the day of influenza vaccination. The source of this sequence is an adult who received the influenza vaccine. The CDR3 nucleotides are TGTGCCAGCAGTAGCCCGCTGACAGGGGTAAAGGAGACCCAGTACTTC. This gives the protein CASSSPLTGVKETQYF.